In this sample, the clone carrying this T cell receptor beta chain turned up a few times. Germline CDR1 reads SGHNT; CDR2 reads YYREEE (reference sequence). This CDR3 is built from 14 residues. V was trimmed by 4 bases and J by 4 bases, leaving 15 bases between them. This PCR relied on a set of 60 Vbeta primers and 13 Jbeta primers. Libraries were prepared by immunoSEQ multiplex PCR; TCRdb keeps only in-frame clonotypes and omits some of them. The sample consists of 110,000 to 150,000 clones, around 9.6% of them appearing once. The entry originates in a study of cytomegalovirus exposure and HLA in healthy donors.

This TCR was sampled from a male donor in good health and CMV-seronegative. The source material was PBMCs. The chain employs TRBV5-4 and TRBJ2-7; D gene unclear. The CDR3 DNA reads as TGTGCCAGCAGCGTTAGTGGGCTGAAGTACGAGCAGTACTTC. Translation gives CASSVSGLKYEQYF.